This T cell receptor (beta chain) was retrieved from a study of human T cells and chemical hapten exposure. TCRdb re-derived calls from the RACE reads in MiXCR, one entry per CDR3 protein. The repertoire consists of tens of thousands of distinct CDR3 sequences, with 6.6% occurring once and the leading ten covering roughly 1.4%. This clonotype showed up just a few times. As for time point: patch test 2, 6 weeks after DPC sensitization. The treatment here: therapeutic diphenylcyclopropenone sensitization with weekly scalp DPC. This CDR3 is 16 amino acids long. CDR1 and CDR2 from the germline V gene are MNHEY and SVGAGI. J lost 3 bases, V lost 3 bases, and 9 bases had no gene match.

Sequencing was performed on whole blood, taken in connection with sensitization to the hapten diphenylcyclopropenone (DPC). The gene calls are TRBV6-5 and TRBJ2-3; 7 bases fit TRBD1. This receptor was obtained from a woman aged 25-40 years with alopecia areata. Some clones in this sample may be carry-over from other donors' samples. The DNA for the CDR3 is TGTGCCAGCAGTTATTCCGGACAGGTTGGAACAGATACGCAGTATTTT. Translating gives CASSYSGQVGTDTQYF.